The 5 T cell receptor beta chains given below trace back to one sample, sequenced in a study of lymphopenia after photon versus proton radiotherapy. The assay was immunoSEQ multiplex PCR, and TCRdb's table has in-frame clones only and misses some. The sample includes some 70,000 clones, about 87% of them seen just once. This specimen consisted of peripheral blood, obtained from a patient treated with proton-based radiotherapy. All receptors come from a man at least 80 years old with esophageal cancer.

Concerning this clone: One junction end does not reproduce the germline sequence, and a read error may be involved. The chain links TRBV11-2 to TRBJ1-3; the D is unclear. Germline assignment: CDR1 SGHAT and CDR2 FQNNGV. This CDR3 spans 13 amino acids. The chain's CDR3 is CASSSSRGNTTYF. CDR3 coding DNA: TGTGCCAGCAGCTCCAGTAGAGGAAACACCACATATTTT.

The rearrangement uses TRBV30 and TRBJ2-5; 7 bases align to TRBD1. Trimming at V came to 2 bases and at J to 3 bases, leaving 6 bases not matched to a gene. The CDR3 is 14 residues long. CDR1 and CDR2 from the germline V gene are GTSNPN and SVGIG (reference sequence). In DNA, the CDR3 is TGTGCCTGGAGTAAGAAAGGGGGCGAAGAGACCCAGTACTTC. This translates into CAWSKKGGEETQYF.

Of note for this clone: At the DNA level, this CDR3 is encoded by other sequences in the same sample as well. The rearrangement links TRBV6-5 to TRBJ1-1, with 7 bases identical to TRBD1. Trimming cost V 2 bases and J 5 bases; bases outside gene matches: 5. The CDR3 runs 14 residues. Germline values: CDR1 MNHEY, CDR2 SVGAGI. The CDR3 nucleotides are TGTGCCAGCAGTTACGCAGGGGGGAGGACTGAAGCTTTCTTT. Translating it yields CASSYAGGRTEAFF.

The chain links TRBV4-3 to TRBJ2-3; the D gene is possibly TRBD2 (6 bases). Deletions cut 1 base from V and 5 bases from J, with 13 bases between. From germline, CDR1 is LGHNA and CDR2 YSLEER. The CDR3 length is 15 residues. The CDR3 DNA follows: TGCGCCAGCAGCCAAGTTAGCGGTGGGGAAGATACGCAGTATTTT. Encoded protein: CASSQVSGGEDTQYF.

The CDR3 DNA is TGTGCCAGCAGGAACCAGGGCCACTCCACGGAAGCTTTCTTT. Protein product: CASRNQGHSTEAFF. The chain employs TRBV2 and TRBJ1-1, with D possibly TRBD1 on 5 matching bases. Trimming shortened V by 6 bases and J by 8 bases, and 19 bases separated the two germline ends. The germline CDR1 and CDR2 sequences are SNHLY and FYNNEI. The CDR3 runs 14 residues. The entire variable domain, with the rest obtained from reference TRBV2 and TRBJ1-1, is as follows: EPEVTQTPSHQVTQMGQEVILRCVPISNHLYFYWYRQILGQKVEFLVSFYNNEISEKSEIFDDQFSVERPDGSNFTLKIRSTKLEDSAMYFCASRNQGHSTEAFFGQGTRLTVV.